The 30 T cell receptor beta chains reported below all come from one sample, sequenced in a study of OX40 agonist ivuxolimab in advanced cancers. Assay: immunoSEQ multiplex PCR; the TCRdb copy retains only in-frame clones and omits some. The sample shows over 55,000 clones, about 89% of them seen only once. The material sequenced was CD4+ or CD8+ T cells sorted from blood, taken in a trial of the OX40 agonist ivuxolimab. Receptors were obtained from an adult with an advanced solid tumor such as melanoma, head and neck, liver or kidney cancer.

A few counts support this clone. The chain is built from TRBV6-5 and TRBJ1-5; D is unclear. The germline V gene encodes CDR1 MNHEY and CDR2 SVGAGI. The CDR3 extends over 13 amino acids. The V and J ends lost 6 bases and 2 bases respectively, with 8 bases between them. CDR3 region: CASRPPGNQPQHF. The CDR3 nucleotides are TGTGCCAGCAGGCCTCCGGGCAATCAGCCCCAGCATTTT.

The CDR3 loop is CASSIPGADYGYTF. CDR3 nucleotides: TGTGCCAGTAGTATCCCAGGGGCGGACTATGGCTACACCTTC. The rearrangement joins TRBV19 to TRBJ1-2, with D perhaps matching TRBD1 (6 bases). The V end was cut by 3 bases, the J end by 3 bases, with 11 bases between. Germline lookup yields CDR1 LNHDA and CDR2 SQIVND (reference sequence). The CDR3 spans 14 residues.

This clone appeared a single time. The chain combines TRBV28 with TRBJ2-7; D unresolved. Germline V CDR1 and CDR2: MDHEN, SYDVKM. Trimming took off 8 bases at V and 2 bases at J, with 10 bases between the two ends. This CDR3 is 12 amino acids long. The CDR3 is CASQIRAYEQYF. The CDR3 DNA follows: TGTGCCAGCCAAATCCGGGCCTACGAGCAGTACTTC.

The chain employs TRBV18 and TRBJ2-7; possible D gene TRBD2, 6 bases. The CDR3 length is 14 residues. Germline V CDR1 and CDR2: KGHSH, LQKENI. The V end lost 8 bases, the J end lost 2 bases, and 16 bases lay between the germline ends. CDR3 nucleotide sequence: TGTGCCAGCCGGGCAAGCGGGCGCACCTACGAGCAGTACTTC. It codes for CASRASGRTYEQYF. Drawing the rest from reference TRBV18 and TRBJ2-7, the complete variable domain is NAGVMQNPRHLVRRRGQEARLRCSPMKGHSHVYWYRQLPEEGLKFMVYLQKENIIDESGMPKERFSAEFPKEGPSILRIQQVVRGDSAAYFCASRASGRTYEQYFGPGTRLTVT.

V is TRBV28 and J is TRBJ1-4, with D unclear. This CDR3 is built from 14 residues. Germline-derived CDR1 and CDR2 are MDHEN and SYDVKM. Trimming pared 7 bases from V and 6 bases from J, leaving 15 bases between. In nucleotides, the CDR3 is TGTGCCAGCACCCCTGACGGGTGGGATGAAAAACTGTTTTTT. Protein sequence: CASTPDGWDEKLFF. Drawing the rest from reference TRBV28 and TRBJ1-4, the complete variable domain is DVKVTQSSRYLVKRTGEKVFLECVQDMDHENMFWYRQDPGLGLRLIYFSYDVKMKEKGDIPEGYSVSREKKERFSLILESASTNQTSMYLCASTPDGWDEKLFFGSGTQLSVL.

V and J are TRBV30 and TRBJ2-5; no firm D call. In germline, CDR1 is GTSNPN, CDR2 SVGIG (reference sequence). The germline V and J ends were trimmed by 2 bases and 5 bases, with 6 bases remaining between them. This CDR3 spans 11 amino acids. CDR3 protein: CAWSTEETQYF. In DNA, the CDR3 is TGTGCCTGGAGTACAGAGGAGACCCAGTACTTC.

The chain uses TRBV19 and TRBJ1-5; maybe TRBD1 (6 bases). Germline V gives CDR1 LNHDA, CDR2 SQIVND (reference sequence). The length of the CDR3 is 15 residues. The V and J ends lost 0 bases and 6 bases respectively, with 12 bases between them. In DNA form, the CDR3 reads TGTGCCAGTAGTATAGATGCCGGGGGCGGTCAGCCCCAGCATTTT. It codes for CASSIDAGGGQPQHF.

This chain connects TRBV6-5 to TRBJ2-3; D possibly uses TRBD1 or TRBD2 (6 bases each). Between the trimmed V and J ends, which lost 7 bases and 10 bases, there was a span of 24 bases. Germline V CDR1 and CDR2: MNHEY, SVGAGI. The CDR3 is 15 residues long. CDR3 region: CASKLRSEGGTSQYF. CDR3 DNA: TGTGCCAGCAAGTTGAGAAGCGAAGGGGGGACATCGCAGTATTTT.

CDR3 coding DNA: TGTGCCAGCAGTTTAGCATACGAGCAGTACTTC. Amino acids: CASSLAYEQYF. The chain carries TRBV28 and TRBJ2-7, with unresolved D. The ends were cut back, 2 bases at V and 4 bases at J, with 3 bases in the middle. In germline, CDR1 is MDHEN, CDR2 SYDVKM. The CDR3 spans 11 residues.

The gene calls are TRBV28 and TRBJ1-3; 8 positions agree with TRBD1. The V gene end was trimmed by 6 bases and the J gene end by 3 bases; junction bases not matched to a gene: 7. Germline CDR1 reads MDHEN; CDR2 reads SYDVKM. This CDR3 region has 15 residues. The CDR3 DNA sequence: TGTGCCAGCAGCCCAGGGGGCGCCAATGGAAACACCATATATTTT. Its translation: CASSPGGANGNTIYF.

CDR3 in amino acids: CASSPSIWVTQYF. CDR3 DNA sequence: TGTGCCAGCAGCCCCTCAATCTGGGTTACGCAGTATTTT. The V gene is TRBV9, the J gene TRBJ2-3; D unresolved. Germline-derived CDR1 and CDR2 are SGDLS and YYNGEE. The CDR3 has 13 amino acids. Trimming removed 4 bases from V and 8 bases from J, with 14 bases in between.

The V gene is TRBV7-9, the J gene TRBJ1-2; tentatively, D is TRBD1 (5 bases). CDR3 length: 13 residues. The germline V gene encodes CDR1 SEHNR and CDR2 FQNEAQ (reference sequence). The germline V and J ends were trimmed by 5 bases and 3 bases, with 10 bases remaining between them. The CDR3, as DNA: TGTGCCAGCAGCCTCGACAGCTACTATGGCTACACCTTC. Its translation is CASSLDSYYGYTF. Together with reference TRBV7-9 and TRBJ1-2, the CDR3 gives the full variable domain: DTGVSQNPRHKITKRGQNVTFRCDPISEHNRLYWYRQTLGQGPEFLTYFQNEAQLEKSRLLSDRFSAERPKGSFSTLEIQRTEQGDSAMYLCASSLDSYYGYTFGSGTRLTVV.

This clone has just a few counts. This chain uses TRBV9 with TRBJ2-7; TRBD2 matches 9 bases. Losses at the gene ends were 0 bases for V and 5 bases for J; bases not matched to a gene: 6. The CDR3 extends over 15 amino acids. Germline CDR1 is SGDLS and CDR2 is YYNGEE. CDR3 sequence: CASSVEGGRAHEQYF. CDR3 bases: TGTGCCAGCAGCGTAGAGGGCGGGAGGGCCCACGAGCAGTACTTC.

The rearrangement links TRBV6-5 to TRBJ1-1, with D hard to call. CDR1 and CDR2 (germline): MNHEY, SVGAGI. The CDR3 has 13 amino acids. V was trimmed by 5 bases and J by 3 bases, leaving 10 bases between them. DNA for the CDR3: TGTGCCAGCAGTATGAATTCGGACACTGAAGCTTTCTTT. It encodes CASSMNSDTEAFF.

The V gene is TRBV6-5, the J gene TRBJ2-2, with 7 bases matching TRBD1. The ends lost 6 bases at V and 3 bases at J; junction bases unmatched: 4. The CDR3 loop spans 14 amino acids. CDR1 is MNHEY, CDR2 SVGAGI, per germline. DNA for the CDR3: TGTGCCAGCAGATGGGACAGAGACACCGGGGAGCTGTTTTTT. As protein: CASRWDRDTGELFF.

The chain has TRBV5-6 and TRBJ1-5; perhaps TRBD1 as D (5 bases). This CDR3 is 14 amino acids long. Germline V gives CDR1 SGHDT, CDR2 YYEEEE. Trimming removed 4 bases from V and 3 bases from J, with 11 bases in between. CDR3 region: CASSPGGYNQPQHF. CDR3 nucleotide sequence: TGTGCCAGCAGCCCGGGGGGGTACAATCAGCCCCAGCATTTT.

The gene calls are TRBV6-5 and TRBJ2-5; 7 bases agree with TRBD1. TRBJ2-7 explains the end of the DNA better; the J call may be wrong. The germline V gene has CDR1 MNHEY and CDR2 SVGAGI. The CDR3 has 14 amino acids. As DNA, the CDR3 is TGTGCCAGCAGTCGGACAGGTCCCCCCTACGAGCAGTACTTC. Its protein is CASSRTGPPYEQYF.

The rearrangement links TRBV11-3 to TRBJ2-2, with D tentatively TRBD1 (5 bases). Germline V lookup: CDR1 SGHNT, CDR2 YENEEA. The CDR3 has 14 amino acids. With 0 bases removed from V and 6 bases from J, the gap between germline ends came to 8 bases. The CDR3 region is CASSLESGSGELFF. The CDR3 DNA is TGTGCCAGCAGCTTAGAGTCAGGGTCCGGGGAGCTGTTTTTT.

V and J are TRBV4-3 and TRBJ2-1; tentative D call: TRBD2 (5 bases). V gave up 1 base and J gave up 8 bases, with 9 bases separating them. The CDR3 is made up of 13 amino acids. In germline, CDR1 is LGHNA, CDR2 YSLEER. The CDR3 reads CASSQGWGDEQFF. CDR3 coding DNA: TGCGCCAGCAGCCAAGGTTGGGGAGATGAGCAGTTCTTC.

The chain joins TRBV18 to TRBJ2-1; tentative D call: TRBD2 (5 bases). The ends were cut back, 1 base at V and 3 bases at J, with 13 bases in the middle. This CDR3 comprises 16 residues. CDR1 is KGHSH and CDR2 is LQKENI in the germline V gene. The CDR3 sequence is CASSPQTLAFYNEQFF. CDR3 bases: TGTGCCAGCTCACCACAAACTCTAGCTTTCTACAATGAGCAGTTCTTC.

The rearrangement uses TRBV5-1 and TRBJ1-4; D not resolved. V was shortened by 5 bases and J by 6 bases, with 8 bases between the two germline ends. CDR3 length: 12 residues. Germline assignment: CDR1 SGHRS and CDR2 YFSETQ. CDR3 nucleotide sequence: TGCGCCAGCAGGGGTGAATATGAAAAACTGTTTTTT. Protein sequence: CASRGEYEKLFF.

The chain couples TRBV7-2 to TRBJ2-3; the D is unclear. CDR3 length: 12 residues. V lost 3 bases and J 2 bases, leaving 3 bases between the germline ends. Germline CDR1 SGHTA, CDR2 FQGNSA. The chain's CDR3 is CASSFSTDTQYF. As DNA, the CDR3 is TGTGCCAGCAGCTTTTCCACAGATACGCAGTATTTT.

This chain uses TRBV19 with TRBJ1-5, with D tentatively TRBD1 (6 bases). This CDR3 is built from 14 residues. Trimming shortened V by 5 bases and J by 4 bases, and 12 bases separated the two germline ends. The germline V gene has CDR1 LNHDA and CDR2 SQIVND (reference sequence). The CDR3 DNA reads TGTGCCAGTAGTGCGGCAGGGGATAATCAGCCCCAGCATTTT. Its protein product is CASSAAGDNQPQHF.

The chain employs TRBV6-4 and TRBJ2-2; tentatively, D is TRBD1 or TRBD2 (5 bases each). This CDR3 comprises 14 residues. V lost 8 bases to trimming and J lost 2 bases, with 12 bases between them. Per the germline V gene, CDR1 is MRHNA and CDR2 is SNTAGT. The CDR3 spells CASGRDLNTGELFF. The CDR3 bases are TGTGCCAGCGGCCGGGACCTTAACACCGGGGAGCTGTTTTTT.

The chain joins TRBV4-2 to TRBJ2-5, with D possibly being TRBD1 or TRBD2 (7 bases each). The germline V and J ends were trimmed by 2 bases and 5 bases, with 18 bases remaining between them. The CDR3 totals 16 residues. The germline V gene has CDR1 LGHNA and CDR2 YNFKEQ. The CDR3 sequence is CASSQSFAQGGETQYF. In DNA, the CDR3 is TGTGCCAGCAGCCAATCCTTCGCCCAGGGGGGGGAGACCCAGTACTTC.

CDR3 protein: CASSLGVWQPQHF. For the CDR3, the DNA is TGTGCCAGCAGCTTGGGTGTTTGGCAGCCCCAGCATTTT. V and J are TRBV11-3 and TRBJ1-5, with no clear D. Looked up from germline, CDR1 is SGHNT and CDR2 is YENEEA. V was cut by 3 bases and J by 7 bases, with 10 bases left in between. This CDR3 comprises 13 residues.

The chain recombines TRBV18 with TRBJ1-1; possibly TRBD1 for D (6 bases). CDR1 and CDR2 from the germline V gene are KGHSH and LQKENI. This CDR3 has 14 amino acids. V lost 8 bases, J lost 0 bases, and 13 bases lay in between. The CDR3 loop reads CASASGQMNTEAFF. The CDR3 DNA reads as TGTGCCAGCGCCTCGGGACAAATGAACACTGAAGCTTTCTTT.

The chain couples TRBV5-6 to TRBJ1-5; D ambiguous. The V gene lost 1 base and the J gene lost 6 bases, with 5 bases spanning the gap. CDR1 SGHDT and CDR2 YYEEEE come from the germline V gene. The CDR3 loop spans 12 amino acids. CDR3 amino acids: CASSLRTQPQHF. The CDR3 DNA is TGTGCCAGCAGCTTGAGGACTCAGCCCCAGCATTTT.

V gene TRBV7-9 combines with J gene TRBJ1-1; 9 bases align to TRBD1. This CDR3 has 13 residues. The V gene's germline CDR1 is SEHNR and CDR2 FQNEAQ (reference sequence). V lost 5 bases to trimming and J lost 13 bases; unmatched junction nucleotides: 11. The CDR3: CASSTGTGLFHFF. The CDR3, as DNA: TGTGCCAGCAGCACAGGGACAGGGCTTTTCCATTTCTTT.

The chain employs TRBV7-3 and TRBJ2-1; D unclear. Trimming removed 3 bases from V and 10 bases from J, with 16 bases in between. Germline CDR1 is SGHTA and CDR2 is FQGTGA. The CDR3 length is 14 residues. Here the CDR3 DNA reads TGTGCCAGCAGCTTGGATGCAAGAACCAAGGAGCAGTTCTTC. This gives the protein CASSLDARTKEQFF.